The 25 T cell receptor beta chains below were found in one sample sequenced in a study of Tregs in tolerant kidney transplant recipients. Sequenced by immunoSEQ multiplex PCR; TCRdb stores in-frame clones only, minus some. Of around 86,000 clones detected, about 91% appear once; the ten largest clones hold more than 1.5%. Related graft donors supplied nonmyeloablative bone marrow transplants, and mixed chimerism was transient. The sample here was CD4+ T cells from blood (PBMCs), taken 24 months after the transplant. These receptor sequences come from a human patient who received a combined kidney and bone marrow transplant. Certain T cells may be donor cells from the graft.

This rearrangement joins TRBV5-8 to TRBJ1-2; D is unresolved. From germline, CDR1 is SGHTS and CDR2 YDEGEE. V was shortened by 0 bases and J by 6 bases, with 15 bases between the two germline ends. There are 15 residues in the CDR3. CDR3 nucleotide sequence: TGTGCCAGCAGCTTGGTTGATCCCCGGGTCCATGGCTACACCTTC. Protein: CASSLVDPRVHGYTF.

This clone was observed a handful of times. The DNA for the CDR3 is TGTGCCAGCTCCCTGTCCAGGGCAACTAATGAAAAACTGTTTTTT. Its translation: CASSLSRATNEKLFF. The genes are TRBV18 and TRBJ1-4; possible D gene TRBD1, 5 bases. The CDR3 covers 15 residues. The germline gives CDR1 KGHSH, CDR2 LQKENI. Trimming took off 6 bases at V and 0 bases at J, with 11 bases between the two ends. Full variable domain (outside the CDR3, taken from reference TRBV18 and TRBJ1-4): NAGVMQNPRHLVRRRGQEARLRCSPMKGHSHVYWYRQLPEEGLKFMVYLQKENIIDESGMPKERFSAEFPKEGPSILRIQQVVRGDSAAYFCASSLSRATNEKLFFGSGTQLSVL.

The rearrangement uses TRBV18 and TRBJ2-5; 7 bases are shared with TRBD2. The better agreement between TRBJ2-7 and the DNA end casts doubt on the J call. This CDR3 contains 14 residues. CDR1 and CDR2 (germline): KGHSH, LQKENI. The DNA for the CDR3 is TGTGCCAGCTCACCAGGCGGGAGCCCCGACGAGCAGTACTTC. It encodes CASSPGGSPDEQYF.

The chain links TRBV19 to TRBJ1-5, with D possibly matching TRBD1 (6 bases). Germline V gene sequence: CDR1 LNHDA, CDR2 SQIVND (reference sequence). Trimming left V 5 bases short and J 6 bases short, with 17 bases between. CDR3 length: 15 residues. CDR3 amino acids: CASSGGARNSQPQHF. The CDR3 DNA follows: TGTGCCAGTAGTGGGGGGGCGAGGAATTCTCAGCCCCAGCATTTT.

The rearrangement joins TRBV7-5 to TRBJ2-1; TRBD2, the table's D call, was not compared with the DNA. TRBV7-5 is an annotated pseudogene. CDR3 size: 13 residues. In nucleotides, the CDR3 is TGTGTCAGAAGCTTAACGGGGAACAATGAGCAGTTCTTC. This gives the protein CVRSLTGNNEQFF.

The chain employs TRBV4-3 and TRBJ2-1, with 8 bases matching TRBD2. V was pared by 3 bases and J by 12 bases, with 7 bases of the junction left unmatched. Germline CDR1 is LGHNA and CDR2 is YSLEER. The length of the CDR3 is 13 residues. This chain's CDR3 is CASSHGLAVGQFF. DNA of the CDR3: TGCGCCAGCAGCCACGGACTAGCCGTGGGGCAGTTCTTC.

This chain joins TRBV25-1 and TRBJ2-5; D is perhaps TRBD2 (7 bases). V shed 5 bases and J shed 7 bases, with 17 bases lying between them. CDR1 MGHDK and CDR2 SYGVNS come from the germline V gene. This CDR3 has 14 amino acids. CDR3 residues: CASSNLGGLGTQYF. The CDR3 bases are TGTGCCAGCAGTAATTTGGGGGGGCTTGGGACCCAGTACTTC.

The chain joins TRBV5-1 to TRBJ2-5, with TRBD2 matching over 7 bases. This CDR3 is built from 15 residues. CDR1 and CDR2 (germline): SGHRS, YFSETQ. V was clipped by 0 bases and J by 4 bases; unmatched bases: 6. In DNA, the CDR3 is TGCGCCAGCAGCTTGGCCCGAGGGAGGGTAGAGACCCAGTACTTC. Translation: CASSLARGRVETQYF.

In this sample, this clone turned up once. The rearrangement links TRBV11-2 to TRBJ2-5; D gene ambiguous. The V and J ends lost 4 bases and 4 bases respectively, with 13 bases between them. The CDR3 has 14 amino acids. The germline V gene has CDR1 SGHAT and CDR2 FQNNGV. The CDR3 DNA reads TGTGCCAGCAGCTCCGGTGTCCGTGTAGAGACCCAGTACTTC. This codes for CASSSGVRVETQYF.

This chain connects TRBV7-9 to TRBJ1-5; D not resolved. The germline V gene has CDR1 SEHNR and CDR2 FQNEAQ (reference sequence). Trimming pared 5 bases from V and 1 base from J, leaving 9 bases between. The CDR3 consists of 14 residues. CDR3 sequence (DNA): TGTGCCAGCAGCCCATACGGGAGCAATCAGCCCCAGCATTTT. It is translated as CASSPYGSNQPQHF.

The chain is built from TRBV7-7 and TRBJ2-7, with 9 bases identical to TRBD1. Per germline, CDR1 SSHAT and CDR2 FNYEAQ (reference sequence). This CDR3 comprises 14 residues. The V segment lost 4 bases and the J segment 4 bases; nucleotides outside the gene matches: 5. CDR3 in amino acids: CASSSGDRAYEQYF. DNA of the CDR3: TGTGCCAGCAGCTCCGGGGACAGGGCATACGAGCAGTACTTC.

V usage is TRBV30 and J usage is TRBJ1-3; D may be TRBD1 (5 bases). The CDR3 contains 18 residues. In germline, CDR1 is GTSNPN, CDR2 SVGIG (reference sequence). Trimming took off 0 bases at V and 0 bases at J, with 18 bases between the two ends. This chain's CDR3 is CAWSVFLGGVYSGNTIYF. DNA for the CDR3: TGTGCCTGGAGTGTTTTCCTCGGAGGGGTTTACTCTGGAAACACCATATATTTT.

The CDR3 sequence is CSDDGGTDTQYF. CDR3 bases: TGCAGCGATGACGGGGGCACAGATACGCAGTATTTT. The V gene is TRBV29-1, the J gene TRBJ2-3; D perhaps matches TRBD2 (5 bases). V gave up 7 bases and J gave up 1 base, with 9 bases separating them. Per the germline V gene, CDR1 is SQVTM and CDR2 is ANQGSEA. CDR3 length: 12 residues.

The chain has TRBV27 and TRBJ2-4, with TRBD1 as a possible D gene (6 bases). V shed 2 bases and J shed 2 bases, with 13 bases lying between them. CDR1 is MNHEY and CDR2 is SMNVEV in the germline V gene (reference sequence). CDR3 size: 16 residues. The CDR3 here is CASSLPNRESKNIQYF. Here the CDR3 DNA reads TGTGCCAGCAGTTTACCTAACAGGGAATCCAAAAACATTCAGTACTTC.

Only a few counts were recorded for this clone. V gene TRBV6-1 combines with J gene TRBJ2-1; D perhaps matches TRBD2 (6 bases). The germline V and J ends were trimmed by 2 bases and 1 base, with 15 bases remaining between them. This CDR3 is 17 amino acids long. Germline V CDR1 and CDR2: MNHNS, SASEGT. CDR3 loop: CASSERVGSGSYNEQFF. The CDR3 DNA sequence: TGTGCCAGCAGTGAAAGGGTGGGGAGCGGGTCCTACAATGAGCAGTTCTTC.

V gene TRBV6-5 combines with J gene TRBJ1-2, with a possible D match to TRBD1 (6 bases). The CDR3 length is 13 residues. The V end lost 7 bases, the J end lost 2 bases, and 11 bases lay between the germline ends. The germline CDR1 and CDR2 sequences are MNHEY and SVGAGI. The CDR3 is CASTRTANYGYTF. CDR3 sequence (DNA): TGTGCCAGCACTAGGACAGCAAACTATGGCTACACCTTC.

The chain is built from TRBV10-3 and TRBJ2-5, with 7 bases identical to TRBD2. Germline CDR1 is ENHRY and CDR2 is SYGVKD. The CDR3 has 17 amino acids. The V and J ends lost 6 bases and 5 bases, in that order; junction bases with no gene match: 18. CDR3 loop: CAISKMGLQEAKETQYF. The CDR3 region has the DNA TGTGCCATCAGCAAGATGGGACTACAAGAAGCCAAGGAGACCCAGTACTTC.

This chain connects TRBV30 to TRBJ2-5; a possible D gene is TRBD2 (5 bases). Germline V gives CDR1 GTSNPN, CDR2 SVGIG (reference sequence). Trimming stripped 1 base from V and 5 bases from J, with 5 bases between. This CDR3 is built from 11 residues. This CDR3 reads CAWSGGETQYF. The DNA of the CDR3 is TGTGCCTGGAGTGGCGGGGAGACCCAGTACTTC.

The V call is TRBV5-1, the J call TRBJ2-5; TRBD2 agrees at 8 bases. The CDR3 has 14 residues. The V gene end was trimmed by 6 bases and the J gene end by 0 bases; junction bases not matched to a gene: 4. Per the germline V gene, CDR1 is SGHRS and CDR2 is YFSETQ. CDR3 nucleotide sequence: TGCGCCAGCACGGTAGCGGGGAACCAAGAGACCCAGTACTTC. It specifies CASTVAGNQETQYF.

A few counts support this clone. The CDR3 DNA sequence: TGTGCCAGCAGTCCGGGGGAATTCACTGGCTACACCTTC. This translates into CASSPGEFTGYTF. The gene calls are TRBV6-6 and TRBJ1-2, with a possible D match to TRBD1 (5 bases). The CDR3 length is 13 residues. The V and J ends lost 5 bases and 7 bases respectively, with 14 bases between them. Germline V gives CDR1 MNHNY, CDR2 SVGAGI (reference sequence).

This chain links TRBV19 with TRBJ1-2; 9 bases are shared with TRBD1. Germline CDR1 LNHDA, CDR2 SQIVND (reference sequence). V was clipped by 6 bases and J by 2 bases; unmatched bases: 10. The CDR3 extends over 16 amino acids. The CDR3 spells CASRFVQGAPNYGYTF. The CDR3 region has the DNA TGTGCCAGTAGATTTGTACAGGGGGCCCCAAACTATGGCTACACCTTC.

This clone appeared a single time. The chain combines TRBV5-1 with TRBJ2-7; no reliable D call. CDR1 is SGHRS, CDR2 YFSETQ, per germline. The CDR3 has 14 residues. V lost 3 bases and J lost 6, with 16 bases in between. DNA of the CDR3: TGCGCCAGCAGCTATTTCAACGAGGTGGGCGAGCAGTACTTC. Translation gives CASSYFNEVGEQYF.

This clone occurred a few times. The CDR3 sequence: CASSRDSTEAFF. The CDR3, as DNA: TGTGCCAGCAGCCGGGACTCCACTGAAGCTTTCTTT. The chain couples TRBV7-2 to TRBJ1-1; possible D gene TRBD1, 5 bases. This CDR3 is built from 12 residues. From germline, CDR1 is SGHTA and CDR2 FQGNSA. V lost 5 bases to trimming and J lost 4 bases, with 8 bases between them.

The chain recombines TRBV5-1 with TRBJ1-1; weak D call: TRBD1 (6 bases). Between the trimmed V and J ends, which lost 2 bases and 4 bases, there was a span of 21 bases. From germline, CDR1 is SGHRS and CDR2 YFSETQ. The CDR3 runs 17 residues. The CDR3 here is CASSFVVRGPEGTEAFF. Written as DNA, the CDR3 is TGCGCCAGCAGCTTCGTCGTCAGGGGCCCTGAGGGCACTGAAGCTTTCTTT.

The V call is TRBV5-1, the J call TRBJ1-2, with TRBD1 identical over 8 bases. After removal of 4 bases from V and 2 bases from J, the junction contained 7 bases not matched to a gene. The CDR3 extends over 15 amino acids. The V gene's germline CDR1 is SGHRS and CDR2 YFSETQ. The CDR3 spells CASSVTGDFNYGYTF. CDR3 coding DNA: TGCGCCAGCAGCGTGACAGGGGACTTCAACTATGGCTACACCTTC.